This T cell receptor (beta chain) was identified in a study of shared clonotypes between healthy human individuals. Overall study: Per-donor plates numbered three CD4 naive, three CD4 memory, two CD8 naive and one CD8 memory.

V shed 3 bases and J shed 6 bases, with 18 bases lying between them. The CDR3 loop spans 15 amino acids. The V gene's germline CDR1 is MDHEN and CDR2 SYDVKM. CD8 cells classed as naive were CD45RO-negative and positively selected for CCR7, excluding terminally differentiated effector memory CD45RA+ cells. Every one of the donors was a Caucasian adult that lived in Nashville, Tennessee. Per sorted-subset replicate PCR, input was approximately 210 ng DNA, representing 30,000 to 35,000 T cell genomes. Repertoires were generated with immunoSEQ multiplex PCR, while TCRdb's copy carries only in-frame clones and drops some. Among around 2.1 million clones, 85% to 95% were seen once, and the ten largest hold under 2%.

This sequence joins TRBV28 and TRBJ2-7; D tentatively reads TRBD1 or TRBD2 (5 bases each). This TCR came from a man between 18 and 35 years old in good health. Some clones in this sample may be carry-over from other donors' samples. The sample comprised naive CD8+ T cells from PBMCs. This chain's CDR3 is CASSLGPSKFSEQYF. The CDR3 coding sequence is TGTGCCAGCAGTTTGGGACCCTCGAAATTTTCCGAGCAGTACTTC.